The 21 T cell receptor beta chains reported below all come from one sample, sequenced in a study of T cell repertoires in cytomegalovirus infection. TCRdb analysed the reads with MiXCR anew, one entry per CDR3 protein. The repertoire holds hundreds of thousands of distinct CDR3 sequences, with about 7% as singletons. The sample comprised PBMCs. These receptors came from a human donor in good health (CMV status not recorded). Some clones in this sample may be carry-over from other donors' samples.

This clonotype was counted ten times or more. The chain employs TRBV20-1 and TRBJ2-7, with 11 bases that match TRBD1. CDR1 is DFQATT and CDR2 is SNEGSKA in the germline V gene (reference sequence). The CDR3 length is 12 residues. With V trimmed by 7 bases and J by 6 bases, 5 bases remained unmatched. CDR3 bases: TGCAGTGTTCGGACAGGGGGCAGCGAGCAGTACTTC. It is translated as CSVRTGGSEQYF.

This chain joins TRBV20-1 and TRBJ1-1; D gene ambiguous. V shed 4 bases and J shed 0 bases, with 12 bases lying between them. CDR3 length: 14 residues. Germline V gives CDR1 DFQATT, CDR2 SNEGSKA (reference sequence). The CDR3 nucleotides are TGCAGTGCTACCGGGCCAATTATGAACACTGAAGCTTTCTTT. The encoded protein is CSATGPIMNTEAFF.

The chain uses TRBV29-1 and TRBJ2-3; TRBD1 matches at 8 bases. Germline-derived CDR1 and CDR2 are SQVTM and ANQGSEA. The CDR3 runs 12 residues. V lost 6 bases to trimming and J lost 4 bases; unmatched junction nucleotides: 3. Here the CDR3 reads CSVTGVADTQYF. Written as DNA, the CDR3 is TGCAGCGTGACAGGGGTGGCAGATACGCAGTATTTT.

This clonotype has ten or more counts. The chain recombines TRBV12-3 or TRBV12-4 with TRBJ2-7; D not resolved. This CDR3 contains 14 residues. V was clipped by 2 bases and J by 1 base, with 9 bases between them. The DNA of the CDR3 is TGTGCCAGCAGTTTATTTTATGGATCCTACGAGCAGTACTTC. Amino acid sequence: CASSLFYGSYEQYF.

This clonotype was counted at least ten times. V is TRBV7-2 and J is TRBJ2-2; 9 bases are shared with TRBD1. Germline assignment: CDR1 SGHTA and CDR2 FQGNSA. The CDR3 runs 16 residues. With 3 bases clipped from V and 4 bases from J, the junction kept 6 bases outside the gene matches. Here the CDR3 reads CASSFTGGSSTGELFF. The CDR3 bases are TGTGCCAGCAGCTTTACAGGGGGCAGTAGCACCGGGGAGCTGTTTTTT.

The chain joins TRBV7-3 to TRBJ2-3, with D possibly being TRBD2 (6 bases). Trimming removed 1 base from V and 10 bases from J, with 9 bases in between. Germline CDR1 is SGHTA and CDR2 is FQGTGA. The CDR3 consists of 12 residues. CDR3 in DNA: TGTGCCAGCAGCTTAAGGGGCGGGGCGCAGTATTTT. This gives the protein CASSLRGGAQYF.

Concerning this clonotype: A single base separates this from a much larger clone, so it may be a read error. The chain has TRBV10-3 and TRBJ2-7; the D is unclear. Germline V gene data show CDR1 as ENHRY and CDR2 as SYGVKD. V was pared by 8 bases and J by 0 bases, with 11 bases between. The CDR3 loop spans 13 amino acids. Here the CDR3 DNA reads TGTGCCATCCATGGGTTGAGCTCCTACGAGCAGTACTTC. Its protein product is CAIHGLSSYEQYF.

The chain has TRBV6-4 and TRBJ2-1; D not certain. This CDR3 region has 15 residues. V lost 7 bases and J 0 bases, leaving 13 bases between the germline ends. Per the germline V gene, CDR1 is MRHNA and CDR2 is SNTAGT. The CDR3 coding sequence is TGTGCCAGCAAGGCGGACCGATCCTCCTACAATGAGCAGTTCTTC. Its protein is CASKADRSSYNEQFF.

This clonotype was seen a handful of times. The chain combines TRBV6-5 with TRBJ1-1; D is uncertain. The ends were cut back, 4 bases at V and 2 bases at J, with 14 bases in the middle. CDR3 size: 15 residues. The germline V gene encodes CDR1 MNHEY and CDR2 SVGAGI. The DNA for the CDR3 is TGTGCCAGCAGTTCCATAGACACTATAAACACTGAAGCTTTCTTT. Amino acid sequence: CASSSIDTINTEAFF.

The sample holds many counts of this clonotype. The chain has TRBV7-9 and TRBJ2-1; no firm D call. This CDR3 spans 12 amino acids. Between the trimmed V and J ends, which lost 2 bases and 8 bases, there was a span of 7 bases. Germline CDR1 reads SEHNR; CDR2 reads FQNEAQ (reference sequence). The CDR3 is CASSLSFYEQFF. The CDR3 DNA follows: TGTGCCAGCAGCTTAAGTTTCTATGAGCAGTTCTTC. The complete variable domain, with remaining parts taken from reference TRBV7-9 and TRBJ2-1, reads DTGVSQNPRHKITKRGQNVTFRCDPISEHNRLYWYRQTLGQGPEFLTYFQNEAQLEKSRLLSDRFSAERPKGSFSTLEIQRTEQGDSAMYLCASSLSFYEQFFGPGTRLTVL.

This clonotype was seen at least ten times. The chain carries TRBV4-1 and TRBJ2-1; 9 bases fit TRBD2. There are 18 residues in the CDR3. CDR1 is MGHRA, CDR2 YSYEKL, per germline. V lost 0 bases and J lost 9; bases outside the gene matches: 15. CDR3 in amino acids: CASSQDRVFAGGHGEQFF. The CDR3 nucleotides are TGCGCCAGCAGCCAAGATCGGGTATTCGCGGGGGGGCACGGTGAGCAGTTCTTC.

This clonotype was counted ten times or more. V and J are TRBV7-2 and TRBJ2-3; tentatively, D is TRBD1 or TRBD2 (5 bases each). The CDR3 runs 14 residues. V was cut by 4 bases and J by 2 bases, with 10 bases left in between. Germline values: CDR1 SGHTA, CDR2 FQGNSA. The CDR3 spells CASSSRGVTDTQYF. The DNA for the CDR3 is TGTGCCAGCAGCTCTCGAGGGGTCACAGATACGCAGTATTTT.

This clonotype was observed at least ten times. J is TRBJ2-2 and V is TRBV9; 7 bases fit TRBD1. V trimming: 4 bases; J trimming: 3 bases; junction bases outside the gene matches: 9. The CDR3 has 16 amino acids. Germline CDR1 and CDR2: SGDLS and YYNGEE. The CDR3 sequence: CASSTTGQRYTGELFF. CDR3 DNA sequence: TGTGCCAGCAGCACGACGGGACAGAGATACACCGGGGAGCTGTTTTTT.

This clonotype was counted only a few times. The chain combines TRBV20-1 with TRBJ2-3; 9 positions agree with TRBD2. The CDR3 extends over 14 amino acids. Germline V gene lookup returns CDR1 DFQATT and CDR2 SNEGSKA (reference sequence). V lost 3 bases and J lost 2; bases outside the gene matches: 3. In DNA, the CDR3 is TGCAGTGCTAGGACGGGACTAGCCACAGATACGCAGTATTTT. Translation gives CSARTGLATDTQYF.

This clonotype was detected ten times or more. The V and J genes are TRBV20-1 and TRBJ2-7; weak D call: TRBD1 (5 bases). This CDR3 comprises 13 residues. Looked up from germline, CDR1 is DFQATT and CDR2 is SNEGSKA (reference sequence). Trimming left V 6 bases short and J 0 bases short, with 12 bases between. In nucleotides, the CDR3 is TGCAGTGCCCTGACAGCGACCTCCTACGAGCAGTACTTC. As protein: CSALTATSYEQYF.

This clonotype was counted ten times or more. This chain connects TRBV7-2 to TRBJ1-2; D ambiguous. CDR3 size: 14 residues. The V end lost 1 base, the J end lost 0 bases, and 6 bases lay between the germline ends. Germline V lookup: CDR1 SGHTA, CDR2 FQGNSA. CDR3 sequence reads: CASSLDASNYGYTF. As DNA, the CDR3 is TGTGCCAGCAGCTTAGACGCGTCTAACTATGGCTACACCTTC.

This clonotype occurred many times. The genes are TRBV18 and TRBJ1-2, with 11 bases that match TRBD1. The CDR3 has 16 residues. The germline CDR1 and CDR2 sequences are KGHSH and LQKENI. With V trimmed by 0 bases and J by 3 bases, 3 bases remained unmatched. DNA of the CDR3: TGTGCCAGCTCACCACCCGGGACAGGGGGGGACTATGGCTACACCTTC. It specifies CASSPPGTGGDYGYTF.

Ten or more counts support this clonotype. The chain recombines TRBV5-1 with TRBJ2-2; possibly TRBD1 for D (5 bases). There are 15 residues in the CDR3. The V gene lost 4 bases and the J gene lost 1 base, with 11 bases spanning the gap. Germline lookup yields CDR1 SGHRS and CDR2 YFSETQ. Here the CDR3 DNA reads TGCGCCAGCAGCCTTCCCGACAGGAACACCGGGGAGCTGTTTTTT. It encodes CASSLPDRNTGELFF.

This clonotype came up many times. The V call is TRBV6-2 or TRBV6-3, the J call TRBJ1-2; 8 bases fit TRBD1. CDR3 size: 14 residues. Germline CDR1 is MNHEY and CDR2 is SVGEGT. After removal of 6 bases from V and 0 bases from J, the junction contained 3 bases not matched to a gene. The CDR3 reads CASRSDRANYGYTF. CDR3 nucleotide sequence: TGTGCCAGCAGGTCGGACAGGGCTAACTATGGCTACACCTTC.

Regarding this clonotype: A clone one base away is much larger, so this may be a read error. V gene TRBV19 combines with J gene TRBJ1-1; D is possibly TRBD1 (5 bases). This CDR3 has 15 residues. CDR1 and CDR2 (germline): LNHDA, SQIVND (reference sequence). The CDR3 bases are TGTGGCAGTAGTATAGGTTCGGGACCGAACACTGAAGCTTTCTTT. This translates into CGSSIGSGPNTEAFF.

V usage is TRBV6-2 or TRBV6-3 and J usage is TRBJ2-2, with TRBD1 as a possible D gene (5 bases). Germline V CDR1 and CDR2: MNHEY, SVGEGT. This CDR3 comprises 14 residues. V was pared by 7 bases and J by 7 bases, with 16 bases between. CDR3 DNA: TGTGCCAGCATAGAAGCAGGGAAGGTCGGGGAGCTGTTTTTT. Amino acids: CASIEAGKVGELFF.